What follows describes a single TCR beta chain. These data belong to a study of blood T cell repertoires in COVID-19. Study-level background: Acute and convalescent COVID-19 specimens originated in the United States, Italy and Spain. PBMCs, B-cell-depleted T cells, or T cells provided the cDNA or gDNA that made up the material.

The CDR3 has 15 amino acids. Trimming stripped 1 base from V and 0 bases from J, with 6 bases between. Germline CDR1 is LNHNV and CDR2 is YYDKDF (reference sequence). Source study methods: By means of reference gene primer amplification, nucleated cell counts were estimated. Data came from immunoSEQ multiplex PCR; TCRdb stores just in-frame clones and leaves some out. V and J calls and clone size are as listed in that table; D and trimming were resolved from the DNA. The sample has roughly 240,000 clones; 82% are singletons. The chain uses TRBV15 and TRBJ1-4; unclear D gene. This receptor was taken from a woman aged 70-85 years with acute or convalescent COVID-19. Material: peripheral blood. CDR3 amino acids: CATSRVPATNEKLFF. CDR3 coding DNA: TGTGCCACCAGCAGAGTACCAGCAACTAATGAAAAACTGTTTTTT.